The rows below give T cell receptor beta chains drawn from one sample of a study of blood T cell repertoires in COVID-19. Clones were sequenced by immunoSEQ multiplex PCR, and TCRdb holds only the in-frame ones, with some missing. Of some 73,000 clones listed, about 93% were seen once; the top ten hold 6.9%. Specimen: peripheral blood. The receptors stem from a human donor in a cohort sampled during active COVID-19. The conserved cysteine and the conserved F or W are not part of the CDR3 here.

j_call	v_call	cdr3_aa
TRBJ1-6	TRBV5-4	ASSYETGGSPLH
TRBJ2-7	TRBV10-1	ASPPGLVSHEQY
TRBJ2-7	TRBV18	ASSPQGSPYEQY
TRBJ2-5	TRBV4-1	ASSQEPTGAPGRETQY
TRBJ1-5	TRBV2	ASSDFPTKTGTNQPQH
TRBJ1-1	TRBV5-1	ASSSVAAGWNTEAF
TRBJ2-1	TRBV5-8	ASSPTGGAYRVTYNEQF
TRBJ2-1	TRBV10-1	ASSGRPGGGYGNEQF
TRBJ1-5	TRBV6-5	ASSYRGTPGPQH
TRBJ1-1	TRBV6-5	ASSPQGSTEAF
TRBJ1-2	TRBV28	ASSLTGRLAYGYT
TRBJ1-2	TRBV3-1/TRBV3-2	ASTTGGAAYSNYGYT
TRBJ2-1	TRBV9	ASSVAPLAGMNEQF
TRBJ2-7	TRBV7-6	ASSLVVRDSPRGQY
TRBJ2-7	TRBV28	ASSLFFYEQY